The next 15 T cell receptor beta chains were all read from a single sample in a study of cytomegalovirus exposure and HLA in healthy donors. Primers: 60 Vbeta forward and 13 Jbeta reverse. Clones were sequenced by immunoSEQ multiplex PCR, and TCRdb holds only the in-frame ones, with some missing. The table has around 110,000 clones, more than 60% seen once. Sequences were obtained from PBMCs. These receptors all stem from a woman in her forties or fifties in good health and CMV-seropositive.

Only one count was recorded for this clone. V and J are TRBV7-2 and TRBJ1-2; D not certain. Deletions cut 5 bases from V and 1 base from J, with 5 bases between. The CDR3 is made up of 12 amino acids. Per germline, CDR1 SGHTA and CDR2 FQGNSA. The CDR3 loop is CASSPSNYGYTF. The CDR3, as DNA: TGTGCCAGCAGCCCTAGTAACTATGGCTACACCTTC.

This clone was recorded once. The chain carries TRBV14 and TRBJ2-7; perhaps TRBD1 as D (6 bases). V gave up 4 bases and J gave up 4 bases, with 14 bases separating them. The CDR3 has 14 amino acids. The germline V gene has CDR1 SGHDN and CDR2 FVKESK. Here the CDR3 DNA reads TGTGCCAGCAGCCCTACAGGGATCCCTTACGAGCAGTACTTC. Translation gives CASSPTGIPYEQYF.

The chain carries TRBV5-1 and TRBJ2-7, with TRBD1 as a possible D gene (5 bases). CDR3 length: 15 residues. The V and J ends lost 1 base and 7 bases respectively, with 18 bases between them. The V gene's germline CDR1 is SGHRS and CDR2 YFSETQ. The CDR3 DNA sequence: TGCGCCAGCAGCTTGACAGGAGATGGCCTCTTGGAGCAGTACTTC. Its protein is CASSLTGDGLLEQYF.

The genes are TRBV25-1 and TRBJ1-6; perhaps TRBD1 as D (5 bases). Deletions cut 5 bases from V and 7 bases from J, with 18 bases between. There are 16 residues in the CDR3. Germline values: CDR1 MGHDK, CDR2 SYGVNS. The CDR3 bases are TGTGCCAGCAGTCCCCTCAGGGCAGCTCGGAATTCACCCCTCCACTTT. Translation gives CASSPLRAARNSPLHF.

Many counts were recorded for this clone. The rearrangement links TRBV19 to TRBJ1-6; the D is unclear. V was pared by 4 bases and J by 12 bases, with 10 bases between. The length of the CDR3 is 12 residues. Germline CDR1 and CDR2: LNHDA and SQIVND (reference sequence). The chain's CDR3 is CASSTLGGPLHF. CDR3 DNA sequence: TGTGCCAGTAGTACTCTCGGAGGACCCCTCCACTTT.

The chain uses TRBV28 and TRBJ2-2, with 9 bases fitting TRBD2. Per germline, CDR1 MDHEN and CDR2 SYDVKM. J gave up 5 bases and V 8 bases, and 12 bases lay outside the gene matches. This CDR3 is built from 16 residues. As DNA, the CDR3 is TGTGCCAGCCTTTTCCGCGGGGGGGCGGGGACCGGGGAGCTGTTTTTT. Its protein product is CASLFRGGAGTGELFF.

The chain joins TRBV25-1 to TRBJ1-4, with 11 bases aligning to TRBD1. V lost 6 bases and J lost 8; bases outside the gene matches: 17. The CDR3 is 18 residues long. Germline CDR1 is MGHDK and CDR2 is SYGVNS. The CDR3 protein is CASRPPWGQGGGEEKLFF. The CDR3 nucleotides read TGTGCCAGCAGACCCCCTTGGGGACAGGGGGGTGGTGAGGAAAAACTGTTTTTT. Combining the CDR3 with reference TRBV25-1 and TRBJ1-4 gives the whole variable domain EADIYQTPRYLVIGTGKKITLECSQTMGHDKMYWYQQDPGMELHLIHYSYGVNSTEKGDLSSESTVSRIRTEHFPLTLESARPSHTSQYLCASRPPWGQGGGEEKLFFGSGTQLSVL.

In this sample, this clone turned up a few times. The J gene is TRBJ1-2, the V gene TRBV7-3, with D possibly matching TRBD1 (6 bases). The CDR3 covers 15 residues. In germline, CDR1 is SGHTA, CDR2 FQGTGA. The germline V and J ends were trimmed by 5 bases and 3 bases, with 16 bases remaining between them. CDR3 DNA: TGTGCCAGCAGCCAAGCTGTGTCAGGGGACTATGGCTACACCTTC. Amino acid sequence: CASSQAVSGDYGYTF.

V is TRBV4-3 and J is TRBJ2-1, with TRBD2 identical over 7 bases. The CDR3 runs to 15 residues. V lost 0 bases, J lost 10 bases, and 9 bases stayed unmatched. CDR1 LGHNA and CDR2 YSLEER come from the germline V gene. CDR3 sequence: CASSQDDNLADEQFF. The CDR3 nucleotides are TGCGCCAGCAGCCAAGATGACAATCTAGCGGACGAGCAGTTCTTC.

The rearrangement links TRBV13 to TRBJ1-2; 8 bases are shared with TRBD1. The trim removed 6 bases at V and 4 bases at J, leaving 10 bases unmatched. The CDR3 consists of 15 residues. The germline V gene has CDR1 PRHDT and CDR2 FYEKMQ (reference sequence). The CDR3 region is CASSEGRTGFYGYTF. The CDR3 DNA follows: TGTGCCAGCAGTGAAGGCAGGACAGGGTTCTATGGCTACACCTTC.

The V call is TRBV5-1, the J call TRBJ1-2; tentatively, D is TRBD1 (5 bases). Trimming shortened V by 2 bases and J by 8 bases, and 13 bases separated the two germline ends. The CDR3 consists of 13 residues. The V gene's germline CDR1 is SGHRS and CDR2 YFSETQ. DNA for the CDR3: TGCGCCAGCAGCTTTGGTCAGGGTGGGGGCTACACCTTC. Protein sequence: CASSFGQGGGYTF.

The CDR3 is CASSLLGRRAAFSGYTF. The CDR3 DNA reads TGTGCCAGCAGCCTCTTGGGCAGGAGGGCGGCATTCAGTGGCTACACCTTC. The J gene is TRBJ1-2, the V gene TRBV4-2; D unresolved. The germline gives CDR1 LGHNA, CDR2 YNFKEQ. This CDR3 spans 17 amino acids. V lost 4 bases and J lost 7, with 25 bases in between.

V usage is TRBV18 and J usage is TRBJ2-1; D is perhaps TRBD2 (6 bases). This CDR3 contains 16 residues. V gave up 3 bases and J gave up 2 bases, with 14 bases separating them. CDR1 KGHSH and CDR2 LQKENI come from the germline V gene. CDR3 sequence (DNA): TGTGCCAGCTCACCCGGGGGAGGCCAGGCCTACAATGAGCAGTTCTTC. Its translation is CASSPGGGQAYNEQFF.

This clone was picked up a small number of times. The chain has TRBV7-8 and TRBJ1-2; D is perhaps TRBD1 (5 bases). The germline gives CDR1 SGHVS, CDR2 FQNEAQ. Trimming removed 2 bases from V and 6 bases from J, with 7 bases in between. CDR3 size: 12 residues. DNA of the CDR3: TGTGCCAGCAGCTTACAGACAGATGGCTACACCTTC. It translates to CASSLQTDGYTF.

This clone was seen many times. This chain uses TRBV18 with TRBJ2-2; TRBD1 matches 7 bases. CDR3 length: 16 amino acids. The J segment lost 3 bases and the V segment lost 4 bases, leaving 8 bases of the junction unmatched. Per the germline V gene, CDR1 is KGHSH and CDR2 is LQKENI. Here the CDR3 reads CASSLTTGTDTGELFF. Here the CDR3 DNA reads TGTGCCAGCTCACTAACCACCGGGACAGACACCGGGGAGCTGTTTTTT.